The clone carrying this T cell receptor (beta chain) was seen more than once but under ten times. This CDR3 contains 13 residues. The V end was cut by 0 bases, the J end by 10 bases, with 7 bases between. Germline CDR1 and CDR2: LNHNV and YYDKDF (reference sequence). Generated by immunoSEQ multiplex PCR, the TCRdb table keeps only in-frame clones and is missing some. The data contain around 990,000 clones, 77% of them seen just once; the ten biggest clones take up approximately 0.95%. The data were obtained in a study of shared clonotypes between healthy human individuals. This chain links TRBV15 with TRBJ1-6; D gene ambiguous. This receptor was obtained from a man aged 18 to 35 in good health. Some clones in this sample may be carry-over from other donors' samples. Sequencing input: memory CD4+ T cells from PBMCs. Subset here: CD45RA-negative fraction. The CDR3 nucleotides read TGTGCCACCAGCAGAGAACGTCGGTCACCCCTCCACTTT. The encoded protein is CATSRERRSPLHF.